Below are 23 T cell receptor beta chains sequenced from a single sample in a study of radiotherapy plus CTLA-4 blockade in lung cancer. TCRdb keeps only in-frame clones here, not all; method: immunoSEQ multiplex PCR. The sample contains about 15,000 clones, 72% of which appear only once. The material sequenced was peripheral blood, taken from a patient treated with radiotherapy plus ipilimumab. These receptors came from a human donor with non-small cell lung cancer whose response to radiotherapy plus ipilimumab could not be evaluated.

This rearrangement joins TRBV6-6 to TRBJ1-5; 9 nucleotides align to TRBD1. The CDR3 spans 16 residues. Per germline, CDR1 MNHNY and CDR2 SVGAGI (reference sequence). Trimming cost V 2 bases and J 2 bases; bases outside gene matches: 4. The CDR3 DNA follows: TGTGCCAGCAGTTACGGGACAGGGTCGGGCAATCAGCCCCAGCATTTT. This encodes CASSYGTGSGNQPQHF.

The chain couples TRBV18 to TRBJ1-3; a weak D match, TRBD1 (6 bases). Trimming shortened V by 3 bases and J by 0 bases, and 12 bases separated the two germline ends. This CDR3 contains 16 residues. Germline loops: CDR1 KGHSH, CDR2 LQKENI. DNA of the CDR3: TGTGCCAGCTCACCTATGACAGGCCTCTCTGGAAACACCATATATTTT. Encoded protein: CASSPMTGLSGNTIYF.

This clone was counted between two and nine times. V usage is TRBV19 and J usage is TRBJ1-3, with 7 bases identical to TRBD1. The germline CDR1 and CDR2 sequences are LNHDA and SQIVND (reference sequence). The CDR3 consists of 13 residues. The ends lost 7 bases at V and 3 bases at J; junction bases unmatched: 3. The CDR3 here is CASTDRVGNTIYF. CDR3 bases: TGTGCCAGTACAGACAGGGTTGGAAACACCATATATTTT.

In this sample, this clone turned up once. V usage is TRBV5-1 and J usage is TRBJ1-1; D not resolved. V was clipped by 4 bases and J by 4 bases, with 14 bases between them. This CDR3 is built from 14 residues. Looked up from germline, CDR1 is SGHRS and CDR2 is YFSETQ. CDR3 amino acids: CASSPREGSTEAFF. The CDR3 nucleotides read TGCGCCAGCAGCCCCCGGGAGGGCAGCACTGAAGCTTTCTTT. Full variable domain (rest looked up from reference TRBV5-1 and TRBJ1-1): KAGVTQTPRYLIKTRGQQVTLSCSPISGHRSVSWYQQTPGQGLQFLFEYFSETQRNKGNFPGRFSGRQFSNSRSEMNVSTLELGDSALYLCASSPREGSTEAFFGQGTRLTVV.

The CDR3 sequence is CAWSVSGLRTDTQYF. The DNA of the CDR3 is TGTGCCTGGAGTGTCTCTGGACTACGCACAGATACGCAGTATTTT. This chain uses TRBV30 with TRBJ2-3; tentatively, D is TRBD2 (6 bases). The V gene's germline CDR1 is GTSNPN and CDR2 SVGIG (reference sequence). The CDR3 consists of 15 residues. The V end was cut by 0 bases, the J end by 1 base, with 11 bases between.

This chain links TRBV7-2 with TRBJ1-1; weak D call: TRBD1 (6 bases). The CDR3 is made up of 17 amino acids. Trimming took off 4 bases at V and 0 bases at J, with 18 bases between the two ends. Germline CDR1 and CDR2: SGHTA and FQGNSA. As DNA, the CDR3 is TGTGCCAGCAGCTCGAGACGGACAGCCACCATGAACACTGAAGCTTTCTTT. It codes for CASSSRRTATMNTEAFF.

A few counts support this clone. The chain joins TRBV4-3 to TRBJ2-6; 7 bases agree with TRBD1. Germline assignment: CDR1 LGHNA and CDR2 YSLEER. V lost 3 bases to trimming and J lost 0 bases; unmatched junction nucleotides: 2. This CDR3 contains 16 residues. CDR3 nucleotide sequence: TGCGCCAGCAGCCAGACAGGGAGCTCTGGGGCCAACGTCCTGACTTTC. This encodes CASSQTGSSGANVLTF.

The chain links TRBV10-1 to TRBJ2-7, with 9 nucleotides matching TRBD1. Per the germline V gene, CDR1 is WNHNN and CDR2 is SYGVQD (reference sequence). The length of the CDR3 is 14 residues. Trimming removed 4 bases from V and 5 bases from J; junction bases left unmatched: 6. CDR3 loop: CASSAGTGHHEQYF. CDR3 nucleotide sequence: TGCGCCAGCAGTGCCGGGACAGGGCACCACGAGCAGTACTTC.

CDR3 region: CASSIPLGRGNTEAFF. The CDR3 DNA reads TGTGCCAGTAGTATACCCCTGGGCAGGGGGAACACTGAAGCTTTCTTT. This chain joins TRBV19 and TRBJ1-1; TRBD1 is a possible D gene (6 bases). The CDR3 consists of 16 residues. V lost 2 bases and J lost 1, with 14 bases in between. Looked up from germline, CDR1 is LNHDA and CDR2 is SQIVND (reference sequence).

This chain joins TRBV7-8 and TRBJ1-2; D call uncertain. Trimming shortened V by 4 bases and J by 4 bases, and 22 bases separated the two germline ends. This CDR3 spans 17 amino acids. Germline V gene sequence: CDR1 SGHVS, CDR2 FQNEAQ. CDR3 amino acids: CASSSTKLTRKTYGYTF. In DNA form, the CDR3 reads TGTGCCAGCAGCTCAACTAAGCTTACCCGAAAGACCTATGGCTACACCTTC.

The chain is built from TRBV11-3 and TRBJ2-2, with TRBD1 matching 8 bases. Germline CDR1 and CDR2: SGHNT and YENEEA. V dropped 6 bases and J dropped 7; count of bases not matched to a gene: 10. This CDR3 is built from 15 residues. Here the CDR3 reads CASSRGQAQVGELFF. DNA of the CDR3: TGTGCCAGCAGTCGGGGACAGGCTCAAGTCGGGGAGCTGTTTTTT. The full variable domain, in which reference TRBV11-3 and TRBJ2-2 provide the parts outside the CDR3, is EAGVVQSPRYKIIEKKQPVAFWCNPISGHNTLYWYLQNLGQGPELLIRYENEEAVDDSQLPKDRFSAERLKGVDSTLKIQPAELGDSAVYLCASSRGQAQVGELFFGEGSRLTVL.

This chain links TRBV7-9 with TRBJ2-2, with TRBD2 identical over 8 bases. The CDR3 extends over 14 amino acids. Germline V lookup: CDR1 SEHNR, CDR2 FQNEAQ (reference sequence). V dropped 6 bases and J dropped 6; count of bases not matched to a gene: 6. The CDR3 DNA sequence: TGTGCCAGCAGTTCCGGGACTAGACCCGGGGAGCTGTTTTTT. This translates into CASSSGTRPGELFF.

J is TRBJ1-2 and V is TRBV19, with 9 bases fitting TRBD1. V lost 2 bases, J lost 2 bases, and 9 bases stayed unmatched. CDR3 size: 17 residues. Germline CDR1 is LNHDA and CDR2 is SQIVND (reference sequence). The DNA of the CDR3 is TGTGCCAGTAGTATACAAGGCCCGGGACAGGGAAACTATGGCTACACCTTC. This sequence encodes CASSIQGPGQGNYGYTF.

This clone appeared a single time. The chain employs TRBV7-8 and TRBJ2-3, with 8 bases that match TRBD1. Germline CDR1 and CDR2: SGHVS and FQNEAQ. This CDR3 comprises 15 residues. V lost 0 bases, J lost 12 bases, and 11 bases stayed unmatched. The CDR3 bases are TGTGCCAGCAGCTTAGCTCTGGACAGGGAACCAATTCAGTATTTT. Its translation: CASSLALDREPIQYF.

The genes are TRBV19 and TRBJ2-7; 7 bases agree with TRBD1. V shed 6 bases, J shed 5 bases, and the junction held 10 bases outside the gene matches. The CDR3 is made up of 14 amino acids. Germline loops: CDR1 LNHDA, CDR2 SQIVND (reference sequence). The CDR3 loop reads CASSPGTAPNEQYF. For the CDR3, the DNA is TGTGCCAGTAGCCCGGGGACAGCTCCTAACGAGCAGTACTTC.

J is TRBJ2-7 and V is TRBV5-4; D is uncertain. The CDR3 is 12 residues long. Trimming shortened V by 0 bases and J by 4 bases, and 5 bases separated the two germline ends. The germline V gene encodes CDR1 SGHNT and CDR2 YYREEE (reference sequence). The CDR3 spells CASSLANYEQYF. CDR3 in DNA: TGTGCCAGCAGCTTGGCTAATTACGAGCAGTACTTC.

The chain couples TRBV6-5 to TRBJ1-1; D is perhaps TRBD1 (5 bases). Trimming pared 8 bases from V and 3 bases from J, leaving 16 bases between. The CDR3 has 14 residues. Germline values: CDR1 MNHEY, CDR2 SVGAGI. The CDR3 spells CASSGQGWDTEAFF. CDR3 nucleotides: TGTGCCAGCTCCGGGCAGGGTTGGGACACTGAAGCTTTCTTT.

The rearrangement uses TRBV13 and TRBJ2-7; 9 nucleotides agree with TRBD1. V shed 3 bases and J 2 bases; nucleotides not matched to a gene: 11. The CDR3 runs to 17 residues. Germline CDR1 and CDR2: PRHDT and FYEKMQ (reference sequence). CDR3 DNA: TGTGCCAGCAGCTTGGCCCACGGACAGGGGTCGGCCTACGAGCAGTACTTC. Translating gives CASSLAHGQGSAYEQYF.

This clone was seen a single time. This chain joins TRBV5-4 and TRBJ2-3; 9 bases are shared with TRBD2. V was clipped by 0 bases and J by 4 bases; unmatched bases: 6. The germline V gene encodes CDR1 SGHNT and CDR2 YYREEE (reference sequence). The CDR3 consists of 16 residues. The CDR3 DNA reads as TGTGCCAGCAGCTTGGGAGCGGGGGGTCAGGCAGATACGCAGTATTTT. Translated: CASSLGAGGQADTQYF.

The V and J genes are TRBV7-9 and TRBJ2-3; 7 bases match TRBD2. V was pared by 10 bases and J by 1 base, with 8 bases of the junction left unmatched. The CDR3 has 14 amino acids. CDR1 is SEHNR, CDR2 FQNEAQ, per germline (reference sequence). The CDR3 region has the DNA TGTGCCACCCAGGGAGGGTCCGGCACAGATACGCAGTATTTT. It specifies CATQGGSGTDTQYF.

This chain uses TRBV11-3 with TRBJ2-7; 10 nucleotides match TRBD1. The CDR3 is 12 residues long. Germline CDR1 is SGHNT and CDR2 is YENEEA. In nucleotides, the CDR3 is TGTGCCAGCAGCTTAGCCCGACAGGGGGCTGGGGTC. Residues: CASSLARQGAGV.

This clone turned up a few times. The CDR3 region is CASRPGDFNTEAFF. The CDR3 region has the DNA TGTGCCAGCAGACCCGGGGACTTTAACACTGAAGCTTTCTTT. The V gene is TRBV6-6, the J gene TRBJ1-1, with D perhaps matching TRBD1 (5 bases). Germline CDR1 MNHNY, CDR2 SVGAGI (reference sequence). This CDR3 has 14 residues. With 6 bases removed from V and 2 bases from J, the gap between germline ends came to 13 bases.

The CDR3 region is CASSHRDSPYEQYF. Here the CDR3 DNA reads TGTGCCAGCAGCCACAGGGACAGCCCCTACGAGCAGTACTTC. The V gene is TRBV11-3, the J gene TRBJ2-7; 7 bases agree with TRBD1. Germline assignment: CDR1 SGHNT and CDR2 YENEEA. The V segment lost 5 bases and the J segment 2 bases; nucleotides outside the gene matches: 6. The length of the CDR3 is 14 residues.